These 24 T cell receptor beta chains were sequenced from one sample in a study of shared clonotypes between healthy human individuals. Here immunoSEQ multiplex PCR was the method, and the copy in TCRdb shows in-frame clones only, minus some. The table shows approximately 2.5 million clones, with more than 90% occurring only once. The sample consisted of naive CD4+ T cells sorted from blood. Subset noted: CD45RA+ positively selected. Receptor source: a man between 18 and 29 years old in good health.

The chain couples TRBV29-1 to TRBJ1-5; 7 bases are shared with TRBD1. The CDR3 is 14 residues long. The ends lost 6 bases at V and 5 bases at J; junction bases unmatched: 10. Germline CDR1 and CDR2: SQVTM and ANQGSEA. CDR3 loop: CSVSTGARDQPQHF. CDR3 bases: TGCAGCGTCAGCACAGGGGCCCGCGATCAGCCCCAGCATTTT.

The chain couples TRBV5-6 to TRBJ2-1; unclear D gene. Germline V gives CDR1 SGHDT, CDR2 YYEEEE. V shed 0 bases and J shed 2 bases, with 21 bases lying between them. This CDR3 region has 19 residues. CDR3 protein: CASSLGGFPVKGTYNEQFF. The DNA for the CDR3 is TGTGCCAGCAGCTTGGGTGGTTTTCCCGTGAAAGGGACCTACAATGAGCAGTTCTTC.

On this clone: The same CDR3 arises from other DNA sequences in this sample as well. The chain couples TRBV7-2 to TRBJ1-2, with D possibly TRBD1 on 5 matching bases. V was clipped by 1 base and J by 4 bases, with 10 bases between them. CDR1 is SGHTA, CDR2 FQGNSA, per germline. This CDR3 spans 14 amino acids. As DNA, the CDR3 is TGTGCCAGCAGCTTAGGGGGGTCCTCCTATGGCTACACCTTC. Translation gives CASSLGGSSYGYTF. Looking up the rest from reference TRBV7-2 and TRBJ1-2 gives the full variable domain: GAGVSQSPSNKVTEKGKDVELRCDPISGHTALYWYRQSLGQGLEFLIYFQGNSAPDKSGLPSDRFSAERTGGSVSTLTIQRTQQEDSAVYLCASSLGGSSYGYTFGSGTRLTVV.

This rearrangement joins TRBV19 to TRBJ2-5, with TRBD1 as a possible D gene (5 bases). Germline-derived CDR1 and CDR2 are LNHDA and SQIVND (reference sequence). The CDR3 length is 16 residues. V lost 5 bases, J lost 2 bases, and 18 bases lay in between. CDR3 coding DNA: TGTGCCAGTAGTCAGGGCAGGCTTACAGATCAAGAGACCCAGTACTTC. This codes for CASSQGRLTDQETQYF.

About this clone itself: The same CDR3 also results from other DNA sequences found in this sample. This chain connects TRBV19 to TRBJ1-6, with D possibly matching TRBD1 (6 bases). This CDR3 is built from 13 residues. Germline lookup yields CDR1 LNHDA and CDR2 SQIVND (reference sequence). Trimming took 7 bases from V and 6 from J, leaving 10 bases between them. The CDR3 coding sequence is TGTGCCAGTACCGGGGGCGGTAATTCACCCCTCCACTTT. Its translation: CASTGGGNSPLHF. The full variable domain, rest sourced from reference TRBV19 and TRBJ1-6, is DGGITQSPKYLFRKEGQNVTLSCEQNLNHDAMYWYRQDPGQGLRLIYYSQIVNDFQKGDIAEGYSVSREKKESFPLTVTSAQKNPTAFYLCASTGGGNSPLHFGNGTRLTVT.

V usage is TRBV5-5 and J usage is TRBJ2-5, with 11 positions matching TRBD1. There are 16 residues in the CDR3. From germline, CDR1 is SGHKS and CDR2 YYEKEE (reference sequence). After removal of 4 bases from V and 4 bases from J, the junction contained 9 bases not matched to a gene. CDR3 nucleotide sequence: TGTGCCAGCAGCCCGCAGGACAGGGGGCTAGGAGAGACCCAGTACTTC. This encodes CASSPQDRGLGETQYF.

The chain uses TRBV21-1 and TRBJ1-6; the table names TRBD1, a call not compared with the DNA. TRBV21-1 is a pseudogene segment. The CDR3 has 15 residues. The CDR3 loop is CASGVLDKENSPLHF. CDR3 bases: TGTGCCAGCGGGGTTTTGGACAAAGAAAATTCACCCCTCCACTTT.

The rearrangement links TRBV6-5 to TRBJ2-2; D may be TRBD1 (5 bases). The germline gives CDR1 MNHEY, CDR2 SVGAGI. Trimming took 4 bases from V and 0 from J, leaving 12 bases between them. This CDR3 has 16 amino acids. The CDR3 loop reads CASSSRTPANTGELFF. The CDR3 bases are TGTGCCAGCAGTTCCCGGACACCCGCGAACACCGGGGAGCTGTTTTTT.

The chain uses TRBV2 and TRBJ2-7; the D gene is possibly TRBD1 (5 bases). Germline CDR1 SNHLY, CDR2 FYNNEI. Trimming took 6 bases from V and 1 from J, leaving 19 bases between them. This CDR3 has 16 amino acids. The CDR3 region is CASSRSPAGLSYEQYF. The CDR3 region has the DNA TGTGCCAGCAGCCGGAGTCCGGCAGGGCTTTCCTACGAGCAGTACTTC.

Concerning this clone: The same CDR3 is also encoded by other DNA sequences in this sample. The CDR3 is CATSRGQGNTGELFF. CDR3 coding DNA: TGTGCCACCAGCAGAGGACAGGGAAACACCGGGGAGCTGTTTTTT. The V and J genes are TRBV15 and TRBJ2-2, with TRBD1 matching 7 bases. The V segment lost 1 base and the J segment 2 bases; nucleotides outside the gene matches: 1. CDR3 length: 15 amino acids. Germline V lookup: CDR1 LNHNV, CDR2 YYDKDF (reference sequence). Full variable domain (outside the CDR3, taken from reference TRBV15 and TRBJ2-2): DAMVIQNPRYQVTQFGKPVTLSCSQTLNHNVMYWYQQKSSQAPKLLFHYYDKDFNNEADTPDNFQSRRPNTSFCFLDIRSPGLGDTAMYLCATSRGQGNTGELFFGEGSRLTVL.

The rearrangement uses TRBV6-1 and TRBJ2-3, with TRBD2 matching over 12 bases. J lost 2 bases, V lost 2 bases, and 5 bases had no gene match. CDR1 is MNHNS, CDR2 SASEGT, per germline. This CDR3 comprises 17 residues. CDR3 region: CASSERLAGGPTDTQYF. CDR3 nucleotide sequence: TGTGCCAGCAGTGAACGCCTAGCGGGGGGGCCCACAGATACGCAGTATTTT.

The chain uses TRBV27 and TRBJ1-1, with no clear D. V was cut by 5 bases and J by 1 base, with 14 bases left in between. CDR1 MNHEY and CDR2 SMNVEV come from the germline V gene (reference sequence). The length of the CDR3 is 15 residues. CDR3 region: CASSHTSAGNTEAFF. Written as DNA, the CDR3 is TGTGCCAGCAGTCACACGTCGGCCGGGAACACTGAAGCTTTCTTT.

The gene calls are TRBV6-1 and TRBJ2-7; possible D gene TRBD1, 7 bases. Per germline, CDR1 MNHNS and CDR2 SASEGT. V lost 0 bases and J 5 bases, leaving 17 bases between the germline ends. The CDR3 runs to 16 residues. The CDR3 DNA sequence: TGTGCCAGCAGTGAAGCCCATGGAGGGGGCTACAACGAGCAGTACTTC. Translation: CASSEAHGGGYNEQYF.

This clone was seen a single time. V is TRBV18 and J is TRBJ2-3; D remains unclear. CDR1 is KGHSH, CDR2 LQKENI, per germline. This CDR3 comprises 14 residues. Trimming stripped 7 bases from V and 2 bases from J, with 13 bases between. The CDR3 sequence: CASFTSVVTDTQYF. Written as DNA, the CDR3 is TGTGCCAGCTTCACCTCTGTTGTCACAGATACGCAGTATTTT.

J is TRBJ2-5 and V is TRBV7-9; 9 positions match TRBD1. The V segment lost 5 bases and the J segment 3 bases; nucleotides outside the gene matches: 7. Germline V gene lookup returns CDR1 SEHNR and CDR2 FQNEAQ (reference sequence). The CDR3 spans 15 residues. CDR3 in amino acids: CASSVGGQGKETQYF. The CDR3 bases are TGTGCCAGCAGCGTAGGGGGACAGGGAAAAGAGACCCAGTACTTC.

The V and J genes are TRBV7-9 and TRBJ2-7; D assignment may be TRBD1 or TRBD2 (6 bases each). The CDR3 has 16 residues. V was shortened by 5 bases and J by 2 bases, with 19 bases between the two germline ends. CDR1 and CDR2 from the germline V gene are SEHNR and FQNEAQ (reference sequence). CDR3 region: CASSPKGGLGPYEQYF. DNA for the CDR3: TGTGCCAGCAGCCCTAAAGGGGGGTTGGGTCCCTACGAGCAGTACTTC.

This chain connects TRBV5-6 to TRBJ1-1; D may be TRBD1 (5 bases). Trimming stripped 3 bases from V and 0 bases from J, with 15 bases between. The V gene's germline CDR1 is SGHDT and CDR2 YYEEEE. The CDR3 loop spans 16 amino acids. In DNA, the CDR3 is TGTGCCAGCAGCTCCGACAGCCGTTTTATGAACACTGAAGCTTTCTTT. This translates into CASSSDSRFMNTEAFF.

The chain is built from TRBV7-2 and TRBJ2-7, with 12 bases identical to TRBD2. Germline-derived CDR1 and CDR2 are SGHTA and FQGNSA. Trimming removed 5 bases from V and 3 bases from J; junction bases left unmatched: 8. The CDR3 extends over 16 amino acids. The CDR3 DNA reads TGTGCCAGCAGCGGAAGGACTAGCGGGACTAACTACGAGCAGTACTTC. Its protein product is CASSGRTSGTNYEQYF.

This chain connects TRBV10-3 to TRBJ1-5, with TRBD1 as a possible D gene (5 bases). The CDR3 is made up of 14 amino acids. From germline, CDR1 is ENHRY and CDR2 SYGVKD. The V gene lost 6 bases and the J gene lost 7 bases, with 16 bases spanning the gap. CDR3 DNA: TGTGCCATCAGGGCTCAGGGAAGGGACCAGCCCCAGCATTTT. It specifies CAIRAQGRDQPQHF.

This chain joins TRBV6-6 and TRBJ2-7, with 9 bases aligning to TRBD2. The CDR3 loop spans 14 amino acids. The V gene end was trimmed by 4 bases and the J gene end by 4 bases; junction bases not matched to a gene: 5. Germline lookup yields CDR1 MNHNY and CDR2 SVGAGI (reference sequence). The CDR3 bases are TGTGCCAGCAGTTTTTCTAGCGGGACTTACGAGCAGTACTTC. It codes for CASSFSSGTYEQYF.

The chain couples TRBV11-2 to TRBJ1-3, with D unresolved. This CDR3 has 14 amino acids. Germline values: CDR1 SGHAT, CDR2 FQNNGV. The ends were cut back, 5 bases at V and 4 bases at J, with 12 bases in the middle. The CDR3 is CASSPVRGGNTIYF. The CDR3 region has the DNA TGTGCCAGCAGCCCAGTGAGAGGGGGAAACACCATATATTTT.

This chain uses TRBV18 with TRBJ2-3; TRBD2 matches 11 bases. The ends lost 5 bases at V and 2 bases at J; junction bases unmatched: 6. The CDR3 is 16 residues long. Germline loops: CDR1 KGHSH, CDR2 LQKENI. The CDR3 bases are TGTGCCAGCTCATCCCTAGCGGGGGGCTTCACAGATACGCAGTATTTT. Protein sequence: CASSSLAGGFTDTQYF.

This chain joins TRBV5-1 and TRBJ1-1; TRBD1 agrees at 9 bases. The germline gives CDR1 SGHRS, CDR2 YFSETQ. Trimming cost V 3 bases and J 6 bases; bases outside gene matches: 9. The CDR3 loop spans 15 amino acids. CDR3 DNA sequence: TGCGCCAGCAGCTCCGAGGACAGGGGAAGGGCTGAAGCTTTCTTT. Residues: CASSSEDRGRAEAFF.

V usage is TRBV19 and J usage is TRBJ1-5, with D perhaps matching TRBD1 (6 bases). Trimming stripped 8 bases from V and 3 bases from J, with 14 bases between. Germline loops: CDR1 LNHDA, CDR2 SQIVND (reference sequence). The CDR3 totals 14 residues. The CDR3 DNA reads TGTGCCAGTGAAAAAGGGGGTTTCAATCAGCCCCAGCATTTT. It yields the protein CASEKGGFNQPQHF.